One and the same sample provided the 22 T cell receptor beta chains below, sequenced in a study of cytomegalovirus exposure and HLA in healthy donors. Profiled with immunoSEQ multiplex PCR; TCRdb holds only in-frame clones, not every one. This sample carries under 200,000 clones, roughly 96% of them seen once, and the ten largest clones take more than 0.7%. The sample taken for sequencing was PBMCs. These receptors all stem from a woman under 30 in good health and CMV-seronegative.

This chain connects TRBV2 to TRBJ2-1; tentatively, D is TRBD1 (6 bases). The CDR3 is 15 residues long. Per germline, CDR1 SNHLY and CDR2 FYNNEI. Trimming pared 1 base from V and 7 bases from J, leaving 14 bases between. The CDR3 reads CASSEGGFRGNEQFF. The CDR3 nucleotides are TGTGCCAGCAGTGAAGGAGGGTTCAGGGGTAATGAGCAGTTCTTC.

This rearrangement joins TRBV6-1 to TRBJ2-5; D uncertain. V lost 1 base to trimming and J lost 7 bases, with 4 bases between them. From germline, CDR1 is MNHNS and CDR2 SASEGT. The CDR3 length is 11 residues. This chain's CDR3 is CASSEDRTQYF. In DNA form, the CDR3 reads TGTGCCAGCAGTGAAGATAGGACCCAGTACTTC.

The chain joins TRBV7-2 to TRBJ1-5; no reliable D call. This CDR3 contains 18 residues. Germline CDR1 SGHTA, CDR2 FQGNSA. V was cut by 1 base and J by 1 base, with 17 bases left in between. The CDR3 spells CASSLGFEAAASNQPQHF. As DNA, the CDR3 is TGTGCCAGCAGCTTAGGGTTCGAAGCGGCAGCCAGCAATCAGCCCCAGCATTTT.

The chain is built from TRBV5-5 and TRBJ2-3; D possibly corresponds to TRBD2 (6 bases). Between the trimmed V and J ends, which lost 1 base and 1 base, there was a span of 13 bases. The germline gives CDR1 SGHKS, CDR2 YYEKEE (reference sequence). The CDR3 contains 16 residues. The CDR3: CASSLMGGVRTDTQYF. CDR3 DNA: TGTGCCAGCAGCTTGATGGGGGGAGTGCGCACAGATACGCAGTATTTT. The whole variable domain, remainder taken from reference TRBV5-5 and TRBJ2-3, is DAGVTQSPTHLIKTRGQQVTLRCSPISGHKSVSWYQQVLGQGPQFIFQYYEKEERGRGNFPDRFSARQFPNYSSELNVNALLLGDSALYLCASSLMGGVRTDTQYFGPGTRLTVL.

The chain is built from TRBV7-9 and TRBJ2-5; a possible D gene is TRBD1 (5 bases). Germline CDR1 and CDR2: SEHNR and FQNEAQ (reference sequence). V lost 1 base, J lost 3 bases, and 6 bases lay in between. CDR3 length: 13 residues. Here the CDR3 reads CASSLGTKETQYF. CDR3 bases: TGTGCCAGCAGCTTAGGGACAAAAGAGACCCAGTACTTC. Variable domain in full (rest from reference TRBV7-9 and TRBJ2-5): DTGVSQNPRHKITKRGQNVTFRCDPISEHNRLYWYRQTLGQGPEFLTYFQNEAQLEKSRLLSDRFSAERPKGSFSTLEIQRTEQGDSAMYLCASSLGTKETQYFGPGTRLLVL.

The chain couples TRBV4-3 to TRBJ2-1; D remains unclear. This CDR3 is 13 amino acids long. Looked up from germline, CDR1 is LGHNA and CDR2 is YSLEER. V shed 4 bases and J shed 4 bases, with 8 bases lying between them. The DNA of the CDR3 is TGCGCCAGCAGCCGAAGCGCTTACAATGAGCAGTTCTTC. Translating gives CASSRSAYNEQFF.

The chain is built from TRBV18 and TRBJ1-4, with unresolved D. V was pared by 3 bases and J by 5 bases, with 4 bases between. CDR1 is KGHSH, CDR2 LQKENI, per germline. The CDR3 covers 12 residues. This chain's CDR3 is CASSPENEKLFF. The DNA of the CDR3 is TGTGCCAGCTCACCGGAGAATGAAAAACTGTTTTTT.

The CDR3: CASRDVDQGKANQPQHF. The CDR3 DNA sequence: TGTGCCAGCAGGGACGTCGATCAGGGGAAGGCCAATCAGCCCCAGCATTTT. The rearrangement uses TRBV27 and TRBJ1-5; the D gene is possibly TRBD1 (6 bases). Deletions cut 6 bases from V and 3 bases from J, with 21 bases between. Per germline, CDR1 MNHEY and CDR2 SMNVEV (reference sequence). This CDR3 contains 17 residues.

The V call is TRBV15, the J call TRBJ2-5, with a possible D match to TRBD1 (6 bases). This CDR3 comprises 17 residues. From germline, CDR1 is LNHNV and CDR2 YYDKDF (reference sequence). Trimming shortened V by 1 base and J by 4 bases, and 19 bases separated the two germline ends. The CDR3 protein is CATSRVLVGAHRETQYF. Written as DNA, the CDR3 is TGTGCCACCAGCAGAGTTCTAGTGGGGGCGCATAGAGAGACCCAGTACTTC.

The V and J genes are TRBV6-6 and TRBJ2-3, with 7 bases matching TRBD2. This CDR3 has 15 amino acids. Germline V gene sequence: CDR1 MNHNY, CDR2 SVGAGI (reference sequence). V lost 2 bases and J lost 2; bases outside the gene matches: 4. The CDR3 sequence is CASSYPSGYTDTQYF. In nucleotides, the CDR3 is TGTGCCAGCAGTTACCCTAGCGGCTACACAGATACGCAGTATTTT.

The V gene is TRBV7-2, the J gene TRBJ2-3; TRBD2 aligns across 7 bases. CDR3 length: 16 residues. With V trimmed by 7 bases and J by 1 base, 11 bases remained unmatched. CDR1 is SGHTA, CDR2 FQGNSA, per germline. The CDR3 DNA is TGTGCCAGCATCCGAACTCTAGCGGTTCGCACAGATACGCAGTATTTT. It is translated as CASIRTLAVRTDTQYF.

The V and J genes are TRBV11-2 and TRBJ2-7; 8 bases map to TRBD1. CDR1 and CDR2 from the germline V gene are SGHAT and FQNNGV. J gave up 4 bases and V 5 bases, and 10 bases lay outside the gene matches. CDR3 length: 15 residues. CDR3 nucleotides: TGTGCCAGCAGCCCCTCAGGACAGGGAAGGTACGAGCAGTACTTC. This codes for CASSPSGQGRYEQYF.

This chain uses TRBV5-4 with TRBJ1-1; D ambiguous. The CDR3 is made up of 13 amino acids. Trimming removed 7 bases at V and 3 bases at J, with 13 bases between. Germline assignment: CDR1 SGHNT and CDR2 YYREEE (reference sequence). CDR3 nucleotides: TGTGCCAGCCGGGGTGGGGATTACACTGAAGCTTTCTTT. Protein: CASRGGDYTEAFF.

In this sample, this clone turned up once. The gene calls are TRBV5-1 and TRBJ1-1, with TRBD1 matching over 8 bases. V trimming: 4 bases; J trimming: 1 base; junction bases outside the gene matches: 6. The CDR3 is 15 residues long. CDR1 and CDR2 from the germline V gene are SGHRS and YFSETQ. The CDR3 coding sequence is TGCGCCAGCAGCCGATCCGGACAGGGGAACACTGAAGCTTTCTTT. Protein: CASSRSGQGNTEAFF.

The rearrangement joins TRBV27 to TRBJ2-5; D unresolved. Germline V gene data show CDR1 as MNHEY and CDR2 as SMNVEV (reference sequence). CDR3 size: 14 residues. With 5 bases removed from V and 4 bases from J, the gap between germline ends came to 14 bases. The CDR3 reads CASSTVPRRETQYF. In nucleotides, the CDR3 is TGTGCCAGCAGTACTGTACCGAGGAGAGAGACCCAGTACTTC.

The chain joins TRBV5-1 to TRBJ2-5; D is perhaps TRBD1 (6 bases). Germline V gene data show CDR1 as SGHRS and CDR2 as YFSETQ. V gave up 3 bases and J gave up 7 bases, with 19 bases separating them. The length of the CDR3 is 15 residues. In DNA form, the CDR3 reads TGCGCCAGCAGCTCAGGGGCGGACGTTACCCGGACCCAGTACTTC. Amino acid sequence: CASSSGADVTRTQYF.

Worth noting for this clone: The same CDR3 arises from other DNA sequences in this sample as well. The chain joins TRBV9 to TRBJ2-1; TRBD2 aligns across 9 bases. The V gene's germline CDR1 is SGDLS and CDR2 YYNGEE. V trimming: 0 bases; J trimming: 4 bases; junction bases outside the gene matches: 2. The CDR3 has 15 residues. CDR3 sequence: CASSVGAGGYNEQFF. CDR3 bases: TGTGCCAGCAGCGTAGGAGCGGGGGGTTACAATGAGCAGTTCTTC.

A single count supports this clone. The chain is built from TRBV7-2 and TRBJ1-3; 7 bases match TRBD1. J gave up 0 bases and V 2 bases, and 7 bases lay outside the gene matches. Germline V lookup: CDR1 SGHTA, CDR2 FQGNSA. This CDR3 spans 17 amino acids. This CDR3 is CASSLRKGTASGNTIYF. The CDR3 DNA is TGTGCCAGCAGCTTACGGAAAGGGACAGCCTCTGGAAACACCATATATTTT.

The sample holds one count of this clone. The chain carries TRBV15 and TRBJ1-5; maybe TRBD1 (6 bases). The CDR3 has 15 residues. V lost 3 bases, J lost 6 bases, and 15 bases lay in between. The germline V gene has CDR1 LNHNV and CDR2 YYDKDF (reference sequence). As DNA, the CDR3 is TGTGCCACCAGCAGGAGGACAGTCCCGGGTCAGCCCCAGCATTTT. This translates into CATSRRTVPGQPQHF.

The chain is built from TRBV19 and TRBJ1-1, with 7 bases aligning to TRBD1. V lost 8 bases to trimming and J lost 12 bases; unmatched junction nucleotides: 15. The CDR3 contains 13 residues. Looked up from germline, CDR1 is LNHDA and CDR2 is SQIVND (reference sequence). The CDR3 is CASSNHEQGFSFF. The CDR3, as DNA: TGTGCCAGTTCCAACCACGAACAGGGGTTTTCTTTCTTT.

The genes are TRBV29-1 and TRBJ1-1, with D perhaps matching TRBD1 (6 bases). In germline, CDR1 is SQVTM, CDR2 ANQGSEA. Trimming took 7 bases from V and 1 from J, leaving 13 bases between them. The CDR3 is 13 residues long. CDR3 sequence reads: CSGGQGRNTEAFF. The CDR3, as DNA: TGCAGCGGGGGGCAGGGTCGGAACACTGAAGCTTTCTTT.

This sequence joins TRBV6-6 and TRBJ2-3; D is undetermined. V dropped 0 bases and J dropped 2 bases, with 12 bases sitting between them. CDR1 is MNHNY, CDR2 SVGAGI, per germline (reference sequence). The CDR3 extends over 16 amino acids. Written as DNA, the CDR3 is TGTGCCAGCAGTTACTCTTCGGTACCCCCCACAGATACGCAGTATTTT. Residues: CASSYSSVPPTDTQYF.